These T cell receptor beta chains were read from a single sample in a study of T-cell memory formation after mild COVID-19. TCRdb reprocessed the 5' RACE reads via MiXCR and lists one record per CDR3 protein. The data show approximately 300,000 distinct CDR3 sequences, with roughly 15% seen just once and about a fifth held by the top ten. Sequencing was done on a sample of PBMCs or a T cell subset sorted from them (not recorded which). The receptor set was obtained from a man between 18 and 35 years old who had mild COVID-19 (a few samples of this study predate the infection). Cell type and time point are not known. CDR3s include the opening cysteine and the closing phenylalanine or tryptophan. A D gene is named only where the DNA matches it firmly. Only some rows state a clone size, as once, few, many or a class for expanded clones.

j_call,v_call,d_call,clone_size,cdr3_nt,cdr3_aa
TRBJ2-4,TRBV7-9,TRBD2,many,TGTGCCAGCACCCCTGGGACTAGCGGGGATCAGCACCACTTC,CASTPGTSGDQHHF
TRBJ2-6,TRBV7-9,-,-,TGTGCCAGCGGGCGCTCTGGGGCCAACGTCCTGACTTTC,CASGRSGANVLTF
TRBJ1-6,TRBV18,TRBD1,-,TGTGCCAGCTCACCAACAGGGGTGAGGAATTCACCCCTCCACTTT,CASSPTGVRNSPLHF
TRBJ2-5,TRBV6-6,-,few,TGTGCCAGCAGTGGACAGTCCCAAGAGACCCAGTACTTC,CASSGQSQETQYF
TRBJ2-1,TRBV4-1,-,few,TGCGCCAGCAGCCAAAGCCGGGGGGCTCTGAATGAGCAGTTCTTC,CASSQSRGALNEQFF
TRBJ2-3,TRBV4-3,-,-,TGCGCCAGCAGCCAAGGGTGGGCTAGCTCAGATACGCAGTATTTT,CASSQGWASSDTQYF
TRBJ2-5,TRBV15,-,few,TGTGCCACCAGCCCCCCGGGCGCAATTAGGGCGGAGGACCGGGAGACCCAGTACTTC,CATSPPGAIRAEDRETQYF
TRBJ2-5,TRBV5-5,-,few,TGTGCCAGCAGCCGAACCGACATCGACCAAGAGACCCAGTACTTC,CASSRTDIDQETQYF
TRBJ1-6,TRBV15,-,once,TGTGCCACCAGCAGAGATAGGGGACCCCTCCACTTT,CATSRDRGPLHF
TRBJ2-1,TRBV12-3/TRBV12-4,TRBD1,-,TGTGCCAGCAGTGAGACAGGGCCGAATGAGCAGTTCTTC,CASSETGPNEQFF
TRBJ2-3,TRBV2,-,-,TGTGCCAGCACTATAAGGGGGGGGACCACAGATACGCAGTATTTT,CASTIRGGTTDTQYF
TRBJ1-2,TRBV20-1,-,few,TGCAGTGCTAGAATGCAGGTTGGCTACACCTTC,CSARMQVGYTF
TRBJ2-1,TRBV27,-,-,TGTGCCAGCAGTTCAACTACGTTCAATGAGCAGTTCTTC,CASSSTTFNEQFF
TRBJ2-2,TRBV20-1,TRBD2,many,TGCAGTGCTAGAGATCGACGCGGGGGTACCGGGGAGCTGTTTTTT,CSARDRRGGTGELFF
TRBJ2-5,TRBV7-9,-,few,TGTGCCAGCAGCTTAACCCTGGCCTGGCAAGAGACCCAGTACTTC,CASSLTLAWQETQYF
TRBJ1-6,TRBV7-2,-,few,TGTGCCAGCAGCTTAGCCCCTGAGGACAGTATAAGGCACTTT,CASSLAPEDSIRHF
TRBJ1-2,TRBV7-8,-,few,TGTGCCAGCAGCTCAGGGTTTAACTATGGCTACACCTTC,CASSSGFNYGYTF
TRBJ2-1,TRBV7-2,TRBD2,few,TGTGCCAGCAGCTTAGAAGGATCTAGCGGGGGTTACAATGAGCAGTTCTTC,CASSLEGSSGGYNEQFF
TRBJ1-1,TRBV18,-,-,TGTGCCAGCTCACCAATTGATGGGAACCTGAACACTGAAGCTTTCTTT,CASSPIDGNLNTEAFF
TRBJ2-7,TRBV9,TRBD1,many,TGTGCCAGCAGCCGAACGACTGGACAGGGGAACGAGCAGTACTTC,CASSRTTGQGNEQYF
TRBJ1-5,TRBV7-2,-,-,TGTGCCAGCAGCTTAGAACCAGGGATCAACAATCAGCCCCAGCATTTT,CASSLEPGINNQPQHF
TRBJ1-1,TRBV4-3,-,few,TGCGCCAGCAGCCAAGACGGGGGGAACACTGAAGCTTTCTTT,CASSQDGGNTEAFF
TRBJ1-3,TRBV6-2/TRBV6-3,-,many,TGTGCCAGCAGCTCGAGAGGAAACACCATATATTTT,CASSSRGNTIYF
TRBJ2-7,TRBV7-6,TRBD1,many,TGTGCCAGCAGCTTAGGCAGGGGGTACGAGCAGTACTTC,CASSLGRGYEQYF
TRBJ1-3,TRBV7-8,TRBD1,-,TGTGCCAGCAGCTTCAGGGGGGGATTCCCCGGAAACACCATATATTTT,CASSFRGGFPGNTIYF
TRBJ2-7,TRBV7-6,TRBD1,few,TGTGCCAGCAGCCTAGAGGCTGGGGACAGTCGAAGGGAGCAGTACTTC,CASSLEAGDSRREQYF
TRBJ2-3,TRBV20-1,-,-,TGCAGTGCTAGAGATCGCGGGCAGGGTCCGCAGTATTTT,CSARDRGQGPQYF
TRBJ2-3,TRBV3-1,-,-,TGTGCCAGCAGCCAAGATTGGGGTACGCAGTATTTT,CASSQDWGTQYF
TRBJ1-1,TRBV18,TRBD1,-,TGTGCCAGCTCACCAGCACAGGGGGCGATGCACACTGAAGCTTTCTTT,CASSPAQGAMHTEAFF
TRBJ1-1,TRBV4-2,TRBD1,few,TGTGCCAGCAGTCACACAGGGGGAACTGAAGCTTTCTTT,CASSHTGGTEAFF
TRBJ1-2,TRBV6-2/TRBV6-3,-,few,TGTGCCAGCAGTCCGTACGCCTCTCCCGGCTACACCTTC,CASSPYASPGYTF
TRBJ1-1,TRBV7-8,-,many,TGTGCCAGCAGCTTAATATTAGGGAACACTGAAGCTTTCTTT,CASSLILGNTEAFF
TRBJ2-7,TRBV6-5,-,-,TGTGCCAGCAGTTACTCGCCTCTACGACCCTACGAGCAGTACTTC,CASSYSPLRPYEQYF
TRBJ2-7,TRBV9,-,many,TGTGCCAGCAGCGTAGGTGCCAGGGGGGACGAGCAGTACTTC,CASSVGARGDEQYF
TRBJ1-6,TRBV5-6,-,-,TGTGCCAGCAGCTCCATCTCCGCCAGCTTGGCCCTCCACTTT,CASSSISASLALHF
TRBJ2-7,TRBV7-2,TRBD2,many,TGTGCCAGCAGCTCATATAGCGGGGGGGCCTACGAGCAGTACTTC,CASSSYSGGAYEQYF
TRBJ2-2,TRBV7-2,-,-,TGTGCCAGCAGCTTAGCATCCACGAACACCGGGGAGCTGTTTTTT,CASSLASTNTGELFF
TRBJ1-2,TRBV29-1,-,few,TGCAGCGTGATGAGGGAGGACTATGGCTACACCTTC,CSVMREDYGYTF
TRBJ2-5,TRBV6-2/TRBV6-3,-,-,TGTGCCAGCGGGGGGGCTCTTGCAAACGAAGAGACCCAGTACTTC,CASGGALANEETQYF
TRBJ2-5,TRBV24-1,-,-,TGTGCCACCGGCCCGGGCCACAAAGAGACCCAGTACTTC,CATGPGHKETQYF